This TCR beta chain was captured by sequencing in a study of identical twins. Template switching added a universal primer site, and cDNA bore unique molecular identifiers. TCRdb re-analysed the 5' RACE reads in MiXCR, keeping a single row per CDR3 protein. Among some 330,000 distinct CDR3 sequences listed, 7% to 9.5% were seen once. This clonotype has just a few counts. The antigen is not known. Germline V gene data show CDR1 as LNHDA and CDR2 as SQIVND (reference sequence). Germline trimming cut 7 bases from V and 5 bases from J; bases unmatched to any gene: 11. The CDR3 consists of 17 residues. Study-level points and caveats: Conclusions came from cross-sectional statistical analysis, not from following the same donors. Twin pairs' shared out-of-frame alpha sequences were enriched in low generation probability.

This clonotype was obtained from a woman aged 45-60 years in good health. Sequencing was carried out using naive T cells sorted from blood. This rearrangement joins TRBV19 to TRBJ2-1; 13 nucleotides agree with TRBD2. The CDR3 nucleotides read TGTGCCAGTACGCATCTGAGGGGACTAGCGGGAAACAATGAGCAGTTCTTC. This sequence encodes CASTHLRGLAGNNEQFF.